Listed here are 23 T cell receptor beta chains from one sample, sequenced in a study of blood T cell repertoires in COVID-19. Only in-frame clones appear in the TCRdb table, and some are missing; sequencing was by immunoSEQ multiplex PCR. The data contain around 160,000 clones, around 82% of them singletons. Source material: peripheral blood. Receptor source: a human donor with acute or convalescent COVID-19. The donor label of this sample is uncertain.

The chain combines TRBV5-1 with TRBJ2-1; 9 bases fit TRBD1. Germline loops: CDR1 SGHRS, CDR2 YFSETQ. The CDR3 covers 15 residues. J gave up 8 bases and V 2 bases, and 8 bases lay outside the gene matches. The DNA for the CDR3 is TGCGCCAGCAGCTTATTAAGGACAGGGGAGGATGAGCAGTTCTTC. Protein: CASSLLRTGEDEQFF.

Here the CDR3 reads CASSSGQGPRLYGYTF. The CDR3 nucleotides are TGTGCCAGCAGCTCGGGACAGGGCCCTCGACTTTATGGCTACACCTTC. The rearrangement joins TRBV7-9 to TRBJ1-2; 9 bases line up with TRBD1. The CDR3 contains 16 residues. Trimming at V came to 4 bases and at J to 5 bases, leaving 11 bases not matched to a gene. The germline V gene encodes CDR1 SEHNR and CDR2 FQNEAQ (reference sequence).

This chain uses TRBV19 with TRBJ2-7; 10 bases are a match to TRBD1. The CDR3 runs 13 residues. Germline V gene lookup returns CDR1 LNHDA and CDR2 SQIVND (reference sequence). V trimming: 5 bases; J trimming: 2 bases; junction bases outside the gene matches: 0. The CDR3 coding sequence is TGTGCCAGTAGTGACAGGGGGCCCTACGAGCAGTACTTC. This encodes CASSDRGPYEQYF.

The chain employs TRBV5-4 and TRBJ2-3; 8 nucleotides agree with TRBD2. Germline CDR1 and CDR2: SGHNT and YYREEE (reference sequence). With 1 base clipped from V and 3 bases from J, the junction kept 4 bases outside the gene matches. The CDR3 spans 15 residues. This CDR3 reads CASSLRAGATDTQYF. The CDR3 nucleotides are TGTGCCAGCAGCTTGCGAGCGGGGGCAACAGATACGCAGTATTTT. Variable domain in full (rest from reference TRBV5-4 and TRBJ2-3): ETGVTQSPTHLIKTRGQQVTLRCSSQSGHNTVSWYQQALGQGPQFIFQYYREEENGRGNFPPRFSGLQFPNYSSELNVNALELDDSALYLCASSLRAGATDTQYFGPGTRLTVL.

The V gene is TRBV3-1 (or the pseudogene TRBV3-2), the J gene TRBJ1-5; a weak D match, TRBD1 (5 bases). CDR1 LGHDT and CDR2 YNNKEL come from the germline V gene (reference sequence). The V end lost 0 bases, the J end lost 7 bases, and 13 bases lay between the germline ends. CDR3 length: 15 amino acids. CDR3 coding DNA: TGTGCCAGCAGCCAAGATGGAGGGGTCGGGCAGCCCCAGCATTTT. As protein: CASSQDGGVGQPQHF.

This chain links TRBV10-2 with TRBJ2-1, with 8 positions matching TRBD1. Germline V gene sequence: CDR1 WSHSY, CDR2 SAAADI. The ends lost 6 bases at V and 13 bases at J; junction bases unmatched: 5. The length of the CDR3 is 11 residues. The CDR3 spells CASRLGTGQFF. In DNA, the CDR3 is TGCGCCAGCAGACTGGGGACAGGTCAGTTCTTC.

This chain connects TRBV11-3 to TRBJ2-5; 10 positions match TRBD1. V was pared by 6 bases and J by 7 bases, with 14 bases of the junction left unmatched. CDR1 SGHNT and CDR2 YENEEA come from the germline V gene. This CDR3 region has 16 residues. CDR3 nucleotides: TGTGCCAGCAGTTCCCGGGACAGGGGAGGTAAATCGACCCAGTACTTC. Translated, it gives CASSSRDRGGKSTQYF.

This rearrangement joins TRBV6-1 to TRBJ2-5; 11 nucleotides agree with TRBD1. J was trimmed by 5 bases and V by 3 bases; bases with no gene match: 5. This CDR3 comprises 15 residues. Germline CDR1 MNHNS, CDR2 SASEGT. The CDR3: CASSEGTGGRETQYF. The CDR3 DNA sequence: TGTGCCAGCAGTGAGGGGACAGGGGGAAGGGAGACCCAGTACTTC.

The chain joins TRBV21-1 to TRBJ2-1; TRBD1, as called in the table, went unchecked against the DNA. TRBV21-1 is tagged as a pseudogene. The CDR3 has 15 residues. CDR3 protein: CASSFWGRVYNEQFF. The CDR3 coding sequence is TGTGCCAGCAGCTTCTGGGGCAGGGTTTACAATGAGCAGTTCTTC.

The gene calls are TRBV5-1 and TRBJ1-4; 8 bases match TRBD1. Germline trimming cut 4 bases from V and 6 bases from J; bases unmatched to any gene: 8. CDR1 and CDR2 (germline): SGHRS, YFSETQ. The CDR3 extends over 15 amino acids. CDR3 in DNA: TGCGCCAGCAGCACTCAGGGGGCGAGGGATGAAAAACTGTTTTTT. This gives the protein CASSTQGARDEKLFF.

This sequence joins TRBV7-9 and TRBJ1-1; D possibly corresponds to TRBD1 (5 bases). Germline CDR1 SEHNR, CDR2 FQNEAQ (reference sequence). The ends were cut back, 6 bases at V and 5 bases at J, with 22 bases in the middle. The CDR3 contains 16 residues. Written as DNA, the CDR3 is TGTGCCAGCAGGGGAAGTTTCCAGGGATATGCGACTGAAGCTTTCTTT. It is translated as CASRGSFQGYATEAFF.

The CDR3 spells CASSTRGGSSYNEQFF. CDR3 nucleotide sequence: TGTGCCAGCAGTACCCGCGGGGGGTCCTCCTACAATGAGCAGTTCTTC. The V gene is TRBV6-2 or TRBV6-3, the J gene TRBJ2-1; 8 positions agree with TRBD2. There are 16 residues in the CDR3. CDR1 and CDR2 (germline): MNHEY, SVGEGT. J was trimmed by 0 bases and V by 5 bases; bases with no gene match: 6.

This clone has more than one count but fewer than ten. The V and J genes are TRBV5-1 and TRBJ2-7; D ambiguous. The CDR3 totals 13 residues. In germline, CDR1 is SGHRS, CDR2 YFSETQ. V dropped 6 bases and J dropped 10 bases, with 20 bases sitting between them. CDR3 in amino acids: CASTETLGETQYF. DNA for the CDR3: TGCGCCAGCACCGAGACTCTAGGCGAAACACAGTACTTC.

The J gene is TRBJ2-6, the V gene TRBV19; D might be TRBD1 (6 bases). The CDR3 runs 16 residues. Per germline, CDR1 LNHDA and CDR2 SQIVND (reference sequence). The V end lost 1 base, the J end lost 0 bases, and 7 bases lay between the germline ends. CDR3 in DNA: TGTGCCAGTAGTATAGGGACAGCCTCTGGGGCCAACGTCCTGACTTTC. This gives the protein CASSIGTASGANVLTF.

This chain links TRBV2 with TRBJ2-7, with D possibly being TRBD2 (5 bases). The CDR3 has 16 amino acids. Germline-derived CDR1 and CDR2 are SNHLY and FYNNEI. V lost 6 bases, J lost 8 bases, and 26 bases lay in between. In DNA, the CDR3 is TGTGCCAGCAGCCACCAAGGGCACGGTTCTAGCCGACAGCAGTACTTC. It codes for CASSHQGHGSSRQQYF.

The rearrangement links TRBV15 to TRBJ2-5; 10 nucleotides agree with TRBD2. Per the germline V gene, CDR1 is LNHNV and CDR2 is YYDKDF (reference sequence). The V and J ends lost 1 base and 2 bases, in that order; junction bases with no gene match: 4. CDR3 length: 16 amino acids. Written as DNA, the CDR3 is TGTGCCACCAGCAGAGTAGGAGCGGGGGGGCAAGAGACCCAGTACTTC. It yields the protein CATSRVGAGGQETQYF.

This clone was seen once. The chain is built from TRBV6-2 or TRBV6-3 and TRBJ1-1, with D maybe TRBD1 (5 bases). Germline V gene data show CDR1 as MNHEY and CDR2 as SVGEGT. The CDR3 length is 15 residues. V lost 4 bases, J lost 7 bases, and 19 bases lay in between. The DNA for the CDR3 is TGTGCCAGCAGTTTGGGGAGGACAAGGCAGGATGAAGCTTTCTTT. It translates to CASSLGRTRQDEAFF.

Points on this clone: An end of the junction differs from the germline gene, which may be a read error. The chain uses TRBV11-2 and TRBJ1-3; D gene uncertain. This CDR3 contains 15 residues. Looked up from germline, CDR1 is SGHAT and CDR2 is FQNNGV. Written as DNA, the CDR3 is TGTGCCAGCAGCCTAGACGGTAGCTCTGGAAACACCATATATTTT. The encoded protein is CASSLDGSSGNTIYF.

This chain connects TRBV12-3 or TRBV12-4 to TRBJ1-1, with 8 bases lining up with TRBD1. CDR3 length: 13 amino acids. V lost 8 bases, J lost 5 bases, and 7 bases stayed unmatched. The CDR3 is CASARTGRTEAFF. CDR3 sequence (DNA): TGTGCCAGCGCCCGGACAGGGCGGACTGAAGCTTTCTTT.

This chain uses TRBV19 with TRBJ2-3, with 7 bases matching TRBD1. Germline CDR1 is LNHDA and CDR2 is SQIVND (reference sequence). This CDR3 contains 14 residues. Trimming took 4 bases from V and 4 from J; bases not matched to a gene: 5. CDR3 region: CASSRDRRPDTQYF. As DNA, the CDR3 is TGTGCCAGTAGTAGGGACAGAAGACCAGATACGCAGTATTTT.

The chain carries TRBV19 and TRBJ1-4; D ambiguous. Trimming shortened V by 7 bases and J by 2 bases, and 8 bases separated the two germline ends. Germline V gene lookup returns CDR1 LNHDA and CDR2 SQIVND (reference sequence). The CDR3 has 13 residues. In DNA, the CDR3 is TGTGCCAGTATAGGAGGGACTAATGAAAAACTGTTTTTT. Translated, it gives CASIGGTNEKLFF.

Comment on this clone: Distinct nucleotide sequences in the sample also encode this CDR3. The V and J genes are TRBV6-2 or TRBV6-3 and TRBJ1-3; D uncertain. Trimming cost V 2 bases and J 0 bases, with 11 bases left between them. Germline V gene sequence: CDR1 MNHEY, CDR2 SVGEGT. The CDR3 length is 16 residues. The CDR3 DNA is TGTGCCAGCAGTTACGGCGGCGCGCACTCTGGAAACACCATATATTTT. It translates to CASSYGGAHSGNTIYF.

The V gene is TRBV21-1, the J gene TRBJ1-3. TRBV21-1 is tagged as a pseudogene. This CDR3 is built from 13 residues. CDR3 residues: CAGLRAAGNTIYF. In DNA, the CDR3 is TGTGCCGGCCTGCGGGCGGCAGGAAACACCATATATTTT.